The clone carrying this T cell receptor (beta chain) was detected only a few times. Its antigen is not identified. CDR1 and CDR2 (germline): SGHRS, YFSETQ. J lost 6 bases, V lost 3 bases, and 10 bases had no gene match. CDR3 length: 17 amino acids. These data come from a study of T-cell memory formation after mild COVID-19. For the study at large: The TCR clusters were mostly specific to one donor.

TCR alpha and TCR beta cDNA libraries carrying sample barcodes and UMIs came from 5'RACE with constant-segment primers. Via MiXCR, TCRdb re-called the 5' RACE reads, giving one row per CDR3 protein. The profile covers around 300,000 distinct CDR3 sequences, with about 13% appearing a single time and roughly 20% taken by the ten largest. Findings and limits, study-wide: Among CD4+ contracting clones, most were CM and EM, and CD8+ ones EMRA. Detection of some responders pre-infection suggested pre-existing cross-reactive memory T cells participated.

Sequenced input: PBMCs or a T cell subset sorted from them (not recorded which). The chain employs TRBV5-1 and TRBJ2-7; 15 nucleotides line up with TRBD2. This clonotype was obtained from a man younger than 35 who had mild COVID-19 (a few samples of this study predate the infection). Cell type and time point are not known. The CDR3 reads CASSSGLAGGTAGEQYF. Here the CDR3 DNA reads TGCGCCAGCAGCTCGGGACTAGCGGGGGGAACGGCGGGCGAGCAGTACTTC.